This T cell receptor delta chain came from a study of γδ T cells in repeated Plasmodium falciparum infection. Regarding the study as a whole: Vgamma9/Vdelta2+ repertoires stayed stably polyclonal over time and infection.

Flow sorting of PBMC yielded separate Vgamma9/Vdelta2+ and Vdelta2-negative gammadelta T cell populations for bulk repertoire analysis. Both TRG and TRD chains were sequenced from each sorted sample. TCRdb reprocessed the multiplex PCR reads using CATT. Of about 48,000 delta-chain clones in the sample, around 1.6% were seen once. The sample holds many counts of this clone. Antigen specificity is unknown. Losses at the gene ends were 4 bases for V and 2 bases for J; bases not matched to a gene: 21. The CDR3 runs to 21 residues. Germline-derived CDR1 and CDR2 are TSWWSYY and QGS. Sequenced: gamma-delta T cells from blood. This clonotype originated in a pool of human donors (malaria-infected and uninfected, not separated). This chain joins TRDV1 and TRDJ1; 11 bases are a match to TRDD3. No J segment appears in TCRdb, so it was assigned here by matching the sequence to germline. CDR3 amino acids: CALGVIFPSLYWGIITDKLIF. The CDR3 coding sequence is TGTGCTCTTGGGGTAATCTTCCCCTCTCTTTACTGGGGGATAATTACCGATAAACTCATCTTT.